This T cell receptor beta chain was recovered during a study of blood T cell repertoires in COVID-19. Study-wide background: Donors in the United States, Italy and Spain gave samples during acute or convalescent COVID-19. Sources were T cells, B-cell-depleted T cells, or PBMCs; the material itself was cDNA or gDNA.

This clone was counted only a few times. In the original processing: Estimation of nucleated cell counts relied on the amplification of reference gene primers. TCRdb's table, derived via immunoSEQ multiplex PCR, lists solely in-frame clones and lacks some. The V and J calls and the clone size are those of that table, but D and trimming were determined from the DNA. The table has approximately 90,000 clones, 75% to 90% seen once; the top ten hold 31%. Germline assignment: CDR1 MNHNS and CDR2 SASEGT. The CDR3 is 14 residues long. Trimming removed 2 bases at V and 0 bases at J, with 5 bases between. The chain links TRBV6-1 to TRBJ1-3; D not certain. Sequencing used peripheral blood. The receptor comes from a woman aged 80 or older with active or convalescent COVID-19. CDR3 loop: CASSENSSGNTIYF. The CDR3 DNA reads TGTGCCAGCAGTGAAAACAGCTCTGGAAACACCATATATTTT.